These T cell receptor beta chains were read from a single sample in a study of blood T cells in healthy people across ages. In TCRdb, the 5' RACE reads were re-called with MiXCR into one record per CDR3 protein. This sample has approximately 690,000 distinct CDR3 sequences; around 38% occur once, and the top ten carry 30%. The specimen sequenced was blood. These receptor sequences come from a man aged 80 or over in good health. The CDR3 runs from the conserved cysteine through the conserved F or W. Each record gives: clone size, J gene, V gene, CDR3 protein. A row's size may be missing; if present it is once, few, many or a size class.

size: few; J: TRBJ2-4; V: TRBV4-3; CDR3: CASSQEGRQGGDIQYF
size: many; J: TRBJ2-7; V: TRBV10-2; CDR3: CASTSDVTYEQYF
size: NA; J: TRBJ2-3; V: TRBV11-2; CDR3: CASSYVFDTQYF
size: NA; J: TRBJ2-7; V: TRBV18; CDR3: CASGRGQGSYEQYF
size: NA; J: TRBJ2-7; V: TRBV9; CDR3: CASSPPAASYEQYF
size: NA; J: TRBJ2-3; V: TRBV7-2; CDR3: CASSITHTGGQDTQYF
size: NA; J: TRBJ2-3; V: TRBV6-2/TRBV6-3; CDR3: CASQSDTQYF
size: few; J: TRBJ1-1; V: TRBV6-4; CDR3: CASSVETGTEAFF
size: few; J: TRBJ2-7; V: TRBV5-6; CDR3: CASSLPQGSRNEQYF
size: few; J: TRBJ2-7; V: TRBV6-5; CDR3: CASRIQGRSYEQYF
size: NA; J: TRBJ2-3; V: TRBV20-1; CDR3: CSASDSGTAGADTQYF
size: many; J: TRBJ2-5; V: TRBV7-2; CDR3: CASSSQDRVVIQETQYF
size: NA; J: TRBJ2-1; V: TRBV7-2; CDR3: CTSSLRSGLAGLYNEQFF
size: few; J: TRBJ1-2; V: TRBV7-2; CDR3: CASSYTQGAIYGYTF
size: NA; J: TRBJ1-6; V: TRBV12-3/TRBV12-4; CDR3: CASSPRQGRSPLHF
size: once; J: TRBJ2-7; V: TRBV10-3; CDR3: CAISGRGSGYEQYF
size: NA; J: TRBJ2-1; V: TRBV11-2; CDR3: CTSSPQGLAGDVEQFF
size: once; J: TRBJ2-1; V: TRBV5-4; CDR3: CASSAEPGLAANKQFF
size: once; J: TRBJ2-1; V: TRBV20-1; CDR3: CSARDLVKGTQFF
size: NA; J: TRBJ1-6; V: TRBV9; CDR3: CASSVGIPGSPLHF
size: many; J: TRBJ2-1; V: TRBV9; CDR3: CASSVEGLPEQFF
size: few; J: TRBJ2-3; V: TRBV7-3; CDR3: CASSSKRQEGTDTQYF
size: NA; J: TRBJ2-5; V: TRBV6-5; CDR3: CASSYYAGGETQYF
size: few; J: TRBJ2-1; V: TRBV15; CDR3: CATSRPGGGIEQFF
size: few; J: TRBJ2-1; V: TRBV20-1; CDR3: CSARDTLAGGPYEQFF
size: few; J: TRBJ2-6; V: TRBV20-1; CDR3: CSASRAGSRGSSGANVLTF
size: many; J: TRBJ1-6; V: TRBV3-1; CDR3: CASSPQSGLGNSPLHF
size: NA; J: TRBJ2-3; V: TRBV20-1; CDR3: CSATGPSGTQYF
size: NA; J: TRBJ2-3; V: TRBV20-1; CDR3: CSARTSGSNSVTDTQYF
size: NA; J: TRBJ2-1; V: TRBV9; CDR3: CASSEGVSSYNEQFF
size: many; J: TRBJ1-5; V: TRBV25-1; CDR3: CASSGWGNQPQHF
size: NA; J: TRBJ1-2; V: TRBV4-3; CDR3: CASSQVPIGRLNYGYTF
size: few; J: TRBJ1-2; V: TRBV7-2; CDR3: CASSSDRVFGYTF
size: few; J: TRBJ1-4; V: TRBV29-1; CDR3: CSVAETGLGKLFF
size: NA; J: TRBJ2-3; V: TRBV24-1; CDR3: CATSDWTSGGPDTQYF
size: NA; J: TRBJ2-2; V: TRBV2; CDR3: CASRRSANTGELFF
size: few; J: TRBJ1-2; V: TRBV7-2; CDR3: CASSLGVDRNNYGYTF
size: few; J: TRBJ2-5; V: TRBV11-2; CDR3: CASSLGRGLGLTQYF
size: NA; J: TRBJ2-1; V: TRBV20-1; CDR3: CSAYRQDPRVNEQFF
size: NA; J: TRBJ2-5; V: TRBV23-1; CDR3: CASSQSVVCSWETQYF
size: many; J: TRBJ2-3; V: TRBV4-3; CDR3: CASSQLTDAEDTQYF
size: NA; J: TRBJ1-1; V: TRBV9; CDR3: CASSGWENTEAFF
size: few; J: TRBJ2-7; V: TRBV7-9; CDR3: CASSFAGSGQYF
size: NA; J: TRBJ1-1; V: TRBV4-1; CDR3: CASSEHGPGQPMNTEAFF
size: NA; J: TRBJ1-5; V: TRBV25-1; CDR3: CASSESGAGGHQPQHF
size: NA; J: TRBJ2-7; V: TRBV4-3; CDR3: CASSPGITYEQYF
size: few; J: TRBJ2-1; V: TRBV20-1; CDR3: CSARSGRDTYNEQFF
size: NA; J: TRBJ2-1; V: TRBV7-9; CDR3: CASSWNSGAGYVEQFF
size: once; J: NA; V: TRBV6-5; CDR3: CASSPGDSYEQYF
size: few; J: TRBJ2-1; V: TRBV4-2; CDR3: CASSHYREGTNEQFF
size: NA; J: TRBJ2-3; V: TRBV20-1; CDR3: CSARDPQEPSTDTQYF
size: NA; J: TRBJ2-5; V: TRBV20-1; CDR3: CSAEGLAGGMETQYF
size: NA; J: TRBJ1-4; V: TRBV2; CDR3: CASSEPTVVPTEKLFF
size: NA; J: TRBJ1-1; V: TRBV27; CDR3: CASSFSTGREAFF
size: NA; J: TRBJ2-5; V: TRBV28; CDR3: CASSLPTGEQYF
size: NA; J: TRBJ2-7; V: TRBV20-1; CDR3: CSAPGTSGFYEQYF
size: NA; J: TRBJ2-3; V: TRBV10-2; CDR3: CASSLKRDTQYF